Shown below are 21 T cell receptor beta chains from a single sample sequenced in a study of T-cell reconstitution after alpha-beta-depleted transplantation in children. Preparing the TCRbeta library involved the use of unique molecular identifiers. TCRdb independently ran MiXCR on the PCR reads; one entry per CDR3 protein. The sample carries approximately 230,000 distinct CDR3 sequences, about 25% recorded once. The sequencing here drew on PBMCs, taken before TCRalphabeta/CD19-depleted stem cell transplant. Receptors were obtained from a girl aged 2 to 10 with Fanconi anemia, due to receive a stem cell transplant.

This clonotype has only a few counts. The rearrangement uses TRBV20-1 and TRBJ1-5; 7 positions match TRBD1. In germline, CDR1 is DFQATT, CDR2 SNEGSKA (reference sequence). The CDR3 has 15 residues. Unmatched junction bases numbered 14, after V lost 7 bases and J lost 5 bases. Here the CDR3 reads CSVGGQARGYQPQHF. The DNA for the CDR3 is TGCAGTGTGGGAGGACAGGCCCGAGGGTATCAGCCCCAGCATTTT.

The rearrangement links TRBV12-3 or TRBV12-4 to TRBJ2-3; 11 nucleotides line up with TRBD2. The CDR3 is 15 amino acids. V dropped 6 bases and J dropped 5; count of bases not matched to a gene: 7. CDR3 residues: CASSPIAGGQDTQYF. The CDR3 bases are TGTGCCAGCAGCCCAATAGCGGGGGGGCAAGATACGCAGTATTTT.

CDR3 bases: TGCGCCAGCAGCTTGGAAGGGAGGCCGAGGGGGAATGAGCAGTTCTTC. It codes for CASSLEGRPRGNEQFF. The chain carries TRBV5-1 and TRBJ2-1; D could derive from TRBD1 or TRBD2 (6 bases each). Trimming left V 0 bases short and J 7 bases short, with 17 bases between. CDR3 size: 16 residues. Germline V gene data show CDR1 as SGHRS and CDR2 as YFSETQ.

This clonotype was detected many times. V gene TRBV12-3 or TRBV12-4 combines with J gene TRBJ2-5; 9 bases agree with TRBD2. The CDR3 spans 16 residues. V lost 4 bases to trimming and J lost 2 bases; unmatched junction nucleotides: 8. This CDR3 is CASSSTSGIRQETQYF. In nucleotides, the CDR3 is TGTGCCAGCAGTTCGACTAGCGGAATCAGGCAAGAGACCCAGTACTTC.

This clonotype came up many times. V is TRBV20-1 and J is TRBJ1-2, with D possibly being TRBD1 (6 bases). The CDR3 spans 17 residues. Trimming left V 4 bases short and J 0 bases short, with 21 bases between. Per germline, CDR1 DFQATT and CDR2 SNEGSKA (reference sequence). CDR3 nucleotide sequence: TGCAGTGCTACCTCTCTTGGGGGCAGAGAGACTAACTATGGCTACACCTTC. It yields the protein CSATSLGGRETNYGYTF.

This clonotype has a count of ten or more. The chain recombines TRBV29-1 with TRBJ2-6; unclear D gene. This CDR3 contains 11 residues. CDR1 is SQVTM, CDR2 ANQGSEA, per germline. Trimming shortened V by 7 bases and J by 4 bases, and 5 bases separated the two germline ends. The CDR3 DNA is TGCAGCGCCATCGGGGCCAACGTCCTGACTTTC. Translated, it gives CSAIGANVLTF.

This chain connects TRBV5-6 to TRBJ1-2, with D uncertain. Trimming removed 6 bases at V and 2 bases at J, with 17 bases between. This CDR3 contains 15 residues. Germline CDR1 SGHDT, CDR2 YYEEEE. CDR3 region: CASTLWAGPNYGYTF. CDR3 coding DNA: TGTGCCAGCACCCTGTGGGCCGGGCCCAACTATGGCTACACCTTC.

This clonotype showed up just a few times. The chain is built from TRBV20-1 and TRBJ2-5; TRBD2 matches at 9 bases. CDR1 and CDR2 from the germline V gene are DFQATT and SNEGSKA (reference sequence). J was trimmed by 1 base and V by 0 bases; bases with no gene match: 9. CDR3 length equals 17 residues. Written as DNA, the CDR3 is TGCAGTGCTAGAGATTACGCCGAGCGGGGGGCCCAAGAGACCCAGTACTTC. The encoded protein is CSARDYAERGAQETQYF.

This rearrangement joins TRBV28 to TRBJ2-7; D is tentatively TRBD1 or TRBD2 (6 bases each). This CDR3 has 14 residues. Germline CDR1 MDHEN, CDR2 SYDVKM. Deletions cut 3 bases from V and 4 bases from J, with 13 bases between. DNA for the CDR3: TGTGCCAGCAGTTTTGAGGGGGGAAGGTACGAGCAGTACTTC. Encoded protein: CASSFEGGRYEQYF. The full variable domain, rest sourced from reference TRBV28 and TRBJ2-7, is DVKVTQSSRYLVKRTGEKVFLECVQDMDHENMFWYRQDPGLGLRLIYFSYDVKMKEKGDIPEGYSVSREKKERFSLILESASTNQTSMYLCASSFEGGRYEQYFGPGTRLTVT.

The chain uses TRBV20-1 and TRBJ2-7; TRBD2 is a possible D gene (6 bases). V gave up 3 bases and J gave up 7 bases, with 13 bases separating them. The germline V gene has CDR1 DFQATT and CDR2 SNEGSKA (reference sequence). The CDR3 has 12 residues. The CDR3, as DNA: TGCAGTGCTAGCCCAACAGGAGGGGAGCAGTACTTC. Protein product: CSASPTGGEQYF.

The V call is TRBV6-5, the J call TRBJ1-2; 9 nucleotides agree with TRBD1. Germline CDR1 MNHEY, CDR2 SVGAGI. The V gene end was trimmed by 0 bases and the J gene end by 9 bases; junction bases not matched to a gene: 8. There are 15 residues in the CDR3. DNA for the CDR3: TGTGCCAGCAGTTACTCTGACAGGGGGAGTTATAGCTACACCTTC. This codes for CASSYSDRGSYSYTF.

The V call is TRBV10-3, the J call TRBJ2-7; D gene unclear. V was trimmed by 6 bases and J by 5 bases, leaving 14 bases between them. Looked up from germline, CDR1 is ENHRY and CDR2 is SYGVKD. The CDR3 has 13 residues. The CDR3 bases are TGTGCCATCAGGGCGGAAAGGTGGGACGAGCAGTACTTC. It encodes CAIRAERWDEQYF.

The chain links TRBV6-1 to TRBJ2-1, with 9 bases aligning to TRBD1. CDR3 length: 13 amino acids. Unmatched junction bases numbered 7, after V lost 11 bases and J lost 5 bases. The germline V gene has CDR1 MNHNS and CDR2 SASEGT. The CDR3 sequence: CAGGDREHNEQFF. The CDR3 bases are TGTGCCGGGGGGGACAGGGAGCACAATGAGCAGTTCTTC.

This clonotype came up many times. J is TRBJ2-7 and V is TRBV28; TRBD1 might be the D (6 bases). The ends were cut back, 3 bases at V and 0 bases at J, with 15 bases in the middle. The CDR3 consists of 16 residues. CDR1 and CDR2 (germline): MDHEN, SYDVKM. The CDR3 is CASSFLWTDHSYEQYF. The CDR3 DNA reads TGTGCCAGCAGTTTCCTTTGGACAGACCACTCCTACGAGCAGTACTTC. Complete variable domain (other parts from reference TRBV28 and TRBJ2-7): DVKVTQSSRYLVKRTGEKVFLECVQDMDHENMFWYRQDPGLGLRLIYFSYDVKMKEKGDIPEGYSVSREKKERFSLILESASTNQTSMYLCASSFLWTDHSYEQYFGPGTRLTVT.

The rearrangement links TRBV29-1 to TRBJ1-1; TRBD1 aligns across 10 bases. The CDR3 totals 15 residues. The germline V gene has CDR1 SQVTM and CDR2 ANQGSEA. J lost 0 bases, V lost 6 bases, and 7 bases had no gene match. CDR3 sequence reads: CSVGTGVWMNTEAFF. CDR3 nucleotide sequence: TGCAGCGTGGGGACAGGGGTATGGATGAACACTGAAGCTTTCTTT.

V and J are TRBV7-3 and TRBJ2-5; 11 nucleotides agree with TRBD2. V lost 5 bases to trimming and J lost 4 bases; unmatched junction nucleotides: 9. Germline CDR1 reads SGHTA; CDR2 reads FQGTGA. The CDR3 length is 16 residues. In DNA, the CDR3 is TGTGCCAGCAGCCGTAGCGGGAGGGCCGCCCTAGAGACCCAGTACTTC. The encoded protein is CASSRSGRAALETQYF.

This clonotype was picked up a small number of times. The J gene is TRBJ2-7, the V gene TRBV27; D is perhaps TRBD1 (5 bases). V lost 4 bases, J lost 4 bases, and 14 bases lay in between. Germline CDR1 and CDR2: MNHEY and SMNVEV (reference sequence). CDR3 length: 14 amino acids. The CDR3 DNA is TGTGCCAGCAGTTCAGGGTTCTTTCATTACGAGCAGTACTTC. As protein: CASSSGFFHYEQYF.

The CDR3 DNA reads TGTGCCAGCAGTTTGGGCCTCAGGCGGGGGAGTAGCACAGATACGCAGTATTTT. Amino acid sequence: CASSLGLRRGSSTDTQYF. V usage is TRBV12-3 or TRBV12-4 and J usage is TRBJ2-3; TRBD2 matches 7 bases. This CDR3 region has 18 residues. V was clipped by 3 bases and J by 0 bases; unmatched bases: 12.

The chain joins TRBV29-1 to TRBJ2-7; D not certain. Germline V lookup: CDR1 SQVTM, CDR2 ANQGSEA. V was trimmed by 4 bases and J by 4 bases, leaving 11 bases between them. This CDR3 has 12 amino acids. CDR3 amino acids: CSVVGAGYEQYF. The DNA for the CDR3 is TGCAGCGTTGTGGGTGCAGGATACGAGCAGTACTTC.

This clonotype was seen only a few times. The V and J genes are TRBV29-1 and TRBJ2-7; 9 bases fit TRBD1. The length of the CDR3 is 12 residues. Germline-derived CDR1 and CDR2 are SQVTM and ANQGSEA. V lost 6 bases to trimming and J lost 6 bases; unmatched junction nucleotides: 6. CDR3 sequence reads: CSVAGTGLEQYF. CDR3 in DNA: TGCAGCGTCGCCGGGACAGGGCTCGAGCAGTACTTC.

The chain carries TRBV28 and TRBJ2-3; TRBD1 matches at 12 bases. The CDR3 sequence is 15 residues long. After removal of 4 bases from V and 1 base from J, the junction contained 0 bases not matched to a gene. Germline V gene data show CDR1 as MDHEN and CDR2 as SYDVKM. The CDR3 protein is CASSWDRGRTDTQYF. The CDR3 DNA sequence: TGTGCCAGCAGTTGGGACAGGGGGCGCACAGATACGCAGTATTTT.